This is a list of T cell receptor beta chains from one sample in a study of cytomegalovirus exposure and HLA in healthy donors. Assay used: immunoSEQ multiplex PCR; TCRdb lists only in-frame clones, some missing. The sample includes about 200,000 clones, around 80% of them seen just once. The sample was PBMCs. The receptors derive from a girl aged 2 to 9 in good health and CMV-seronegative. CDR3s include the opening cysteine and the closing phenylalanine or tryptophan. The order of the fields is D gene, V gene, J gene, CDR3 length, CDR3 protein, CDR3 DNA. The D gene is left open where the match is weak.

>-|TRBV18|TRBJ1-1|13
CASSRGGDTEAFF
TGTGCCAGCTCGCGGGGCGGGGACACTGAAGCTTTCTTT
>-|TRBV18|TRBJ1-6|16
CASSPFVQGYNSPLHF
TGTGCCAGCTCACCTTTCGTTCAGGGGTATAATTCACCCCTCCACTTT
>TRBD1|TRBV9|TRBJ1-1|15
CASSAGTALNTEAFF
TGTGCCAGCAGCGCTGGGACAGCCCTAAACACTGAAGCTTTCTTT
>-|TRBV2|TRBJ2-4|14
CASSGGLAKNIQYF
TGTGCCAGCAGTGGTGGACTAGCCAAAAACATTCAGTACTTC
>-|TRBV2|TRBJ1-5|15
CASTPQGRANQPQHF
TGTGCCAGCACCCCGCAGGGTAGAGCTAATCAGCCCCAGCATTTT
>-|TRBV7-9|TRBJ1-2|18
CASSPLRSRDGVDYGYTF
TGTGCCAGCAGCCCACTGCGCAGCAGGGATGGGGTGGACTATGGCTACACCTTC
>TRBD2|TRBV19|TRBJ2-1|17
CASSTLVGSGGSYEQFF
TGTGCCAGTAGTACCTTAGTAGGCTCGGGCGGGAGCTATGAGCAGTTCTTC
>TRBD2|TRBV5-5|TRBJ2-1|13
CASSLRLANEQFF
TGTGCCAGCAGCTTACGACTAGCGAATGAGCAGTTCTTC
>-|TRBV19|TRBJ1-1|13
CASSMMEATEAFF
TGTGCCAGTAGTATGATGGAGGCGACTGAAGCTTTCTTT
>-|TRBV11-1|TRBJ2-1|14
CASSLVGPYNEQFF
TGTGCCAGCAGCTTAGTTGGCCCCTACAATGAGCAGTTCTTC
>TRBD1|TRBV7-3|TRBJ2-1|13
CASSRDRGNEQFF
TGTGCCAGCAGCCGTGACAGGGGGAATGAGCAGTTCTTC